The following is a TCR beta chain sequence with its context. This entry belongs to a study of cytomegalovirus exposure and HLA in healthy donors. Sequenced by immunoSEQ multiplex PCR; TCRdb stores in-frame clones only, minus some. The table has around 170,000 clones, roughly 85% seen once. The CDR3 spans 18 residues. Germline V gene sequence: CDR1 SGHRS, CDR2 YFSETQ. Trimming took off 0 bases at V and 0 bases at J, with 13 bases between the two ends. This rearrangement joins TRBV5-1 to TRBJ1-6; D is possibly TRBD1 (5 bases). This TCR derives from a man in his late teens or twenties in good health and CMV-seropositive. The sample was PBMCs. Written as DNA, the CDR3 is TGCGCCAGCAGCTTGGTTGGGACTGAGAGCTCCTATAATTCACCCCTCCACTTT. Protein product: CASSLVGTESSYNSPLHF. The full variable domain, completed using reference TRBV5-1 and TRBJ1-6, is KAGVTQTPRYLIKTRGQQVTLSCSPISGHRSVSWYQQTPGQGLQFLFEYFSETQRNKGNFPGRFSGRQFSNSRSEMNVSTLELGDSALYLCASSLVGTESSYNSPLHFGNGTRLTVT.